This entry lists 22 T cell receptor beta chains sequenced from one sample in a study of blood T cell repertoires in COVID-19. Sequencing used immunoSEQ multiplex PCR; TCRdb keeps in-frame clones, though not all of them. The data show approximately 53,000 clones, 85% to 90% seen once. The specimen was peripheral blood. These receptors originate from a human donor in a cohort sampled during active COVID-19.

The chain employs TRBV2 and TRBJ2-3; 8 bases agree with TRBD2. V shed 8 bases and J 1 base; nucleotides not matched to a gene: 8. This CDR3 comprises 15 residues. Germline CDR1 reads SNHLY; CDR2 reads FYNNEI. The DNA of the CDR3 is TGTGCCAGCCGCCCAGCAGCGGGGGGCACAGATACGCAGTATTTT. Translating gives CASRPAAGGTDTQYF.

This clone was observed a single time. The CDR3 protein is CASSLKGQGANTGELFF. CDR3 DNA sequence: TGTGCCAGCAGCTTGAAGGGACAGGGGGCTAACACCGGGGAGCTGTTTTTT. The gene calls are TRBV5-5 and TRBJ2-2; the match to TRBD1 covers 12 bases. The V and J ends lost 1 base and 2 bases, in that order; junction bases with no gene match: 3. The germline V gene has CDR1 SGHKS and CDR2 YYEKEE (reference sequence). The CDR3 loop spans 17 amino acids.

The V gene is TRBV24-1, the J gene TRBJ2-3, with D possibly TRBD1 on 5 matching bases. The germline CDR1 and CDR2 sequences are KGHDR and SFDVKD. V dropped 3 bases and J dropped 6 bases, with 18 bases sitting between them. The CDR3 has 16 residues. CDR3 residues: CATSDPRQPTPDTQYF. The CDR3 DNA is TGTGCCACCAGTGATCCGCGACAGCCCACGCCCGATACGCAGTATTTT.

The chain employs TRBV4-1 and TRBJ2-2; D perhaps matches TRBD2 (7 bases). The CDR3 has 17 residues. With 0 bases removed from V and 1 base from J, the gap between germline ends came to 12 bases. Germline V lookup: CDR1 MGHRA, CDR2 YSYEKL. The CDR3: CASSQENGGLNTGELFF. The CDR3 region has the DNA TGCGCCAGCAGCCAAGAAAACGGGGGGCTGAACACCGGGGAGCTGTTTTTT.

The chain links TRBV18 to TRBJ2-2; TRBD1 matches 9 bases. The CDR3 is 18 residues long. V lost 6 bases and J lost 7; bases outside the gene matches: 18. CDR1 is KGHSH and CDR2 is LQKENI in the germline V gene. The CDR3 DNA sequence: TGTGCCAGCTCGCGACGTGGACAGGGGACCTCCTACGGCGGGGAGCTGTTTTTT. Its protein is CASSRRGQGTSYGGELFF.

The chain has TRBV6-5 and TRBJ1-1; 8 bases align to TRBD1. The germline V gene encodes CDR1 MNHEY and CDR2 SVGAGI. This CDR3 has 12 residues. Trimming at V came to 2 bases and at J to 10 bases, leaving 3 bases not matched to a gene. CDR3 sequence: CASSYRQGRAFF. CDR3 bases: TGTGCCAGCAGTTACCGACAGGGGAGAGCTTTCTTT.

V usage is TRBV9 and J usage is TRBJ2-1; 11 bases map to TRBD2. This CDR3 is 16 amino acids long. Germline-derived CDR1 and CDR2 are SGDLS and YYNGEE. J gave up 12 bases and V 2 bases, and 13 bases lay outside the gene matches. CDR3 in amino acids: CASSVLGTSGPLGQFF. CDR3 DNA sequence: TGTGCCAGCAGCGTCTTAGGGACTAGCGGTCCCCTGGGGCAGTTCTTC.

This clone was counted only a few times. The J gene is TRBJ2-6, the V gene TRBV7-9; maybe TRBD2 (7 bases). The CDR3 sequence is 16 residues long. The germline V gene encodes CDR1 SEHNR and CDR2 FQNEAQ (reference sequence). The V gene lost 2 bases and the J gene lost 2 bases, with 10 bases spanning the gap. The CDR3 spells CASSLSGGAGANVLTF. DNA for the CDR3: TGTGCCAGCAGCTTATCGGGGGGCGCTGGGGCCAACGTCCTGACTTTC. The full variable domain, completed using reference TRBV7-9 and TRBJ2-6, is DTGVSQNPRHKITKRGQNVTFRCDPISEHNRLYWYRQTLGQGPEFLTYFQNEAQLEKSRLLSDRFSAERPKGSFSTLEIQRTEQGDSAMYLCASSLSGGAGANVLTFGAGSRLTVL.

The J gene is TRBJ2-5, the V gene TRBV13; TRBD1 aligns across 7 bases. The CDR3 length is 15 residues. Trimming cost V 5 bases and J 2 bases; bases outside gene matches: 8. Germline values: CDR1 PRHDT, CDR2 FYEKMQ (reference sequence). The CDR3 is CASSRRQGPQETQYF. CDR3 sequence (DNA): TGTGCCAGCAGCCGGAGACAGGGCCCACAAGAGACCCAGTACTTC.

The gene calls are TRBV7-9 and TRBJ1-4; D is ambiguous. Trimming shortened V by 4 bases and J by 7 bases, and 19 bases separated the two germline ends. The germline CDR1 and CDR2 sequences are SEHNR and FQNEAQ (reference sequence). This CDR3 contains 16 residues. As DNA, the CDR3 is TGTGCCAGCAGCTCCGTGCAGCCTCAGCGAGGTGAAAAACTGTTTTTT. Protein product: CASSSVQPQRGEKLFF.

The V gene is TRBV7-9, the J gene TRBJ2-2; 7 bases fit TRBD2. Germline V gene data show CDR1 as SEHNR and CDR2 as FQNEAQ (reference sequence). The CDR3 has 14 amino acids. With 2 bases clipped from V and 4 bases from J, the junction kept 1 base outside the gene matches. In nucleotides, the CDR3 is TGTGCCAGCAGCTTATGGGGGGGCACCGGGGAGCTGTTTTTT. It is translated as CASSLWGGTGELFF.

The chain is built from TRBV19 and TRBJ1-4; D call uncertain. The V gene lost 1 base and the J gene lost 5 bases, with 8 bases spanning the gap. Germline assignment: CDR1 LNHDA and CDR2 SQIVND (reference sequence). The CDR3 consists of 14 residues. As DNA, the CDR3 is TGTGCCAGTAGTATAGCCAGAAAAAATGAAAAACTGTTTTTT. Translating it yields CASSIARKNEKLFF.

This clone has only one observation. The V call is TRBV5-6, the J call TRBJ2-7, with TRBD1 identical over 9 bases. CDR1 is SGHDT, CDR2 YYEEEE, per germline. V was clipped by 1 base and J by 3 bases; unmatched bases: 11. This CDR3 comprises 17 residues. The CDR3 loop reads CASSLIVGTGSRYEQYF. Written as DNA, the CDR3 is TGTGCCAGCAGCTTGATCGTGGGGACAGGGTCCCGCTACGAGCAGTACTTC.

This chain uses TRBV5-1 with TRBJ2-2; TRBD1 is a possible D gene (5 bases). CDR3 length equals 16 residues. CDR1 and CDR2 from the germline V gene are SGHRS and YFSETQ. V lost 2 bases, J lost 4 bases, and 15 bases lay in between. In DNA form, the CDR3 reads TGCGCCAGCAGCTTTAAAGGGGATGGTAGCACCGGGGAGCTGTTTTTT. This gives the protein CASSFKGDGSTGELFF. Full variable domain (remainder filled in from reference TRBV5-1 and TRBJ2-2): KAGVTQTPRYLIKTRGQQVTLSCSPISGHRSVSWYQQTPGQGLQFLFEYFSETQRNKGNFPGRFSGRQFSNSRSEMNVSTLELGDSALYLCASSFKGDGSTGELFFGEGSRLTVL.

This chain connects TRBV4-3 to TRBJ1-5, with D possibly matching TRBD1 (6 bases). From germline, CDR1 is LGHNA and CDR2 YSLEER. This CDR3 has 16 amino acids. Trimming removed 3 bases from V and 0 bases from J, with 12 bases in between. The CDR3 reads CASSQGGGNSNQPQHF. In nucleotides, the CDR3 is TGCGCCAGCAGCCAGGGAGGGGGGAATAGCAATCAGCCCCAGCATTTT.

Points on this clone: Other nucleotide sequences from this sample produce the same CDR3. The CDR3 DNA reads as TGTGCCAGCAGCCGCGCGGTGCAGGGGGCGAGGCCAGATACGCAGTATTTT. It is translated as CASSRAVQGARPDTQYF. This sequence joins TRBV7-9 and TRBJ2-3; 8 nucleotides match TRBD1. CDR3 length: 17 amino acids. The germline gives CDR1 SEHNR, CDR2 FQNEAQ (reference sequence). V gave up 5 bases and J gave up 4 bases; unmatched junction bases: 14.

The rearrangement links TRBV7-3 to TRBJ1-2; no firm D call. The V gene's germline CDR1 is SGHTA and CDR2 FQGTGA. This CDR3 region has 13 residues. Trimming removed 2 bases at V and 8 bases at J, with 12 bases between. The CDR3 is CASSLQKNGGYTF. For the CDR3, the DNA is TGTGCCAGCAGCTTACAGAAGAACGGGGGCTACACCTTC.

In this sample, this clone turned up once. The genes are TRBV5-8 and TRBJ1-1; TRBD1 matches 8 bases. In germline, CDR1 is SGHTS, CDR2 YDEGEE. The CDR3 totals 16 residues. V dropped 4 bases and J dropped 4; count of bases not matched to a gene: 12. The CDR3 here is CASSTRTGYSGTEAFF. CDR3 sequence (DNA): TGTGCCAGCAGCACGCGGACAGGGTATTCGGGCACTGAAGCTTTCTTT.

This chain links TRBV6-1 with TRBJ1-4; perhaps TRBD1 as D (6 bases). This CDR3 is 17 amino acids long. With 4 bases removed from V and 6 bases from J, the gap between germline ends came to 21 bases. CDR1 is MNHNS, CDR2 SASEGT, per germline. The CDR3 loop reads CASSGGGWGYKDEKLFF. The CDR3 bases are TGTGCCAGCAGTGGAGGGGGATGGGGTTACAAAGATGAAAAACTGTTTTTT.

This clone was found once. The chain joins TRBV5-1 to TRBJ2-1; D is perhaps TRBD1 (5 bases). This CDR3 is 15 amino acids long. With 4 bases removed from V and 4 bases from J, the gap between germline ends came to 15 bases. Germline-derived CDR1 and CDR2 are SGHRS and YFSETQ. CDR3 region: CASSEGAGNYNEQFF. CDR3 sequence (DNA): TGCGCCAGCAGCGAAGGGGCAGGGAATTACAATGAGCAGTTCTTC.

The rearrangement links TRBV13 to TRBJ1-3; D is unclear. Deletions cut 5 bases from V and 9 bases from J, with 20 bases between. Germline loops: CDR1 PRHDT, CDR2 FYEKMQ (reference sequence). The CDR3 loop spans 15 amino acids. The CDR3 coding sequence is TGTGCCAGCAGCCCCGGGAAGAGCTCCCTAGGCACCATATATTTT. It encodes CASSPGKSSLGTIYF.

V usage is TRBV15 and J usage is TRBJ2-1, with D tentatively TRBD1 (6 bases). V was clipped by 1 base and J by 7 bases, with 14 bases between them. The length of the CDR3 is 15 residues. CDR1 is LNHNV and CDR2 is YYDKDF in the germline V gene (reference sequence). CDR3: CATSRVQGVRNEQFF. CDR3 bases: TGTGCCACCAGCAGAGTACAGGGAGTAAGAAATGAGCAGTTCTTC. Full variable domain (outside the CDR3, taken from reference TRBV15 and TRBJ2-1): DAMVIQNPRYQVTQFGKPVTLSCSQTLNHNVMYWYQQKSSQAPKLLFHYYDKDFNNEADTPDNFQSRRPNTSFCFLDIRSPGLGDTAMYLCATSRVQGVRNEQFFGPGTRLTVL.